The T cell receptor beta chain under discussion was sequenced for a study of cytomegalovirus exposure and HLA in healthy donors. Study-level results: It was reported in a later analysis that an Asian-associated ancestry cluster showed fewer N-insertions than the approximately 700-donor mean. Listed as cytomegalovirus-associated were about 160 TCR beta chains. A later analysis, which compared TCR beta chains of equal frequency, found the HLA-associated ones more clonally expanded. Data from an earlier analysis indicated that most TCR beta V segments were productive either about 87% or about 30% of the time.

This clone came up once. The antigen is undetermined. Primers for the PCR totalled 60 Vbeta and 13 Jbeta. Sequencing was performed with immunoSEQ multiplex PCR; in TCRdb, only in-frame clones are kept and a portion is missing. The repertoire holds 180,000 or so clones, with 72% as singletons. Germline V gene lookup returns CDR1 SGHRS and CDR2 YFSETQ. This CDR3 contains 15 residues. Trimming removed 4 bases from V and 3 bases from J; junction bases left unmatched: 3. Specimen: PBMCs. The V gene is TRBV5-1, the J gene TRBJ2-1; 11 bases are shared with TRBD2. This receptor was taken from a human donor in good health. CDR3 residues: CASSLSGGDYNEQFF. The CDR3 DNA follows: TGCGCCAGCAGCCTTAGCGGGGGGGACTACAATGAGCAGTTCTTC. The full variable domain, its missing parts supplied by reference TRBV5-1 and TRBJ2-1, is KAGVTQTPRYLIKTRGQQVTLSCSPISGHRSVSWYQQTPGQGLQFLFEYFSETQRNKGNFPGRFSGRQFSNSRSEMNVSTLELGDSALYLCASSLSGGDYNEQFFGPGTRLTVL.